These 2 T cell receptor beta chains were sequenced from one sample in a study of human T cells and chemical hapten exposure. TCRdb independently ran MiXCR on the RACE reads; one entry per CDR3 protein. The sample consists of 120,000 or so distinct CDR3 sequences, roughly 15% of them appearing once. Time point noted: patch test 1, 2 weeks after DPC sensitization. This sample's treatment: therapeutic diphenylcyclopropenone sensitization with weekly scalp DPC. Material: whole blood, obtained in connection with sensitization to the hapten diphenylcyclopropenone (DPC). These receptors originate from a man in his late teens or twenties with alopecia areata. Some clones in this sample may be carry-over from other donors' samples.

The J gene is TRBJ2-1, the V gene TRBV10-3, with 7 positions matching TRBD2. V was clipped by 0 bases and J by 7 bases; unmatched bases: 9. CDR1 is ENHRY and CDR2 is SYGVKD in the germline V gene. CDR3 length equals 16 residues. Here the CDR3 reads CAISESILASGNEQFF. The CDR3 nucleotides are TGTGCCATCAGTGAGTCGATCCTAGCTAGCGGTAATGAGCAGTTCTTC.

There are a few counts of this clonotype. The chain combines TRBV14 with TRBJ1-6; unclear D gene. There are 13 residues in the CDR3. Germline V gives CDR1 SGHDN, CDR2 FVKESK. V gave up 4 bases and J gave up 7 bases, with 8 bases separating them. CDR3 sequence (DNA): TGTGCCAGCAGCCTTCTAGGGAATTCACCCCTCCACTTT. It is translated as CASSLLGNSPLHF.